What follows are 14 T cell receptor beta chains derived from one specimen sequenced in a study of human T cells and chemical hapten exposure. Specified time point: patch test 1, 2 weeks after DPC sensitization. Treatment in this sample: therapeutic diphenylcyclopropenone sensitization with weekly scalp DPC. A single record per CDR3 protein comes from TCRdb applying MiXCR to the RACE reads. This table holds fewer than 200,000 distinct CDR3 sequences, about 20% found once. This specimen consisted of whole blood, obtained in connection with sensitization to the hapten diphenylcyclopropenone (DPC). The receptors here all came from a woman aged 45-59 years with alopecia areata. Some clones in this sample may be carry-over from other donors' samples.

The chain couples TRBV27 to TRBJ2-1; the D gene is possibly TRBD1 (5 bases). The CDR3 has 14 amino acids. Trimming shortened V by 3 bases and J by 9 bases, and 15 bases separated the two germline ends. The V gene's germline CDR1 is MNHEY and CDR2 SMNVEV (reference sequence). CDR3 sequence: CASSFSGPLREQFF. CDR3 DNA sequence: TGTGCCAGCAGTTTTTCAGGGCCCCTGCGTGAGCAGTTCTTC.

The table lists this clonotype with a few counts. This sequence joins TRBV30 and TRBJ2-3; D possibly corresponds to TRBD2 (6 bases). Germline V CDR1 and CDR2: GTSNPN, SVGIG (reference sequence). The V and J ends lost 3 bases and 2 bases respectively, with 12 bases between them. This CDR3 comprises 14 residues. Here the CDR3 reads CAWSGDLPTDTQYF. In nucleotides, the CDR3 is TGTGCCTGGAGCGGGGACTTACCCACAGATACGCAGTATTTT.

This rearrangement joins TRBV20-1 to TRBJ2-1; D may match TRBD1 or TRBD2 (6 bases each). This CDR3 has 12 residues. V shed 7 bases and J shed 10 bases, with 17 bases lying between them. The germline gives CDR1 DFQATT, CDR2 SNEGSKA (reference sequence). The DNA of the CDR3 is TGCAGTGTTCAGAGGGGGGCGGGGGAGCAGTTCTTC. Residues: CSVQRGAGEQFF.

The chain uses TRBV7-9 and TRBJ2-1; D unresolved. Trimming took 8 bases from V and 5 from J, leaving 10 bases between them. This CDR3 is 12 amino acids long. CDR1 SEHNR and CDR2 FQNEAQ come from the germline V gene (reference sequence). The CDR3 DNA is TGTGCCAGCTCAGGCCGGGACAATGAGCAGTTCTTC. This translates into CASSGRDNEQFF.

The J gene is TRBJ2-7, the V gene TRBV5-1; D is unresolved. CDR3 length: 15 residues. V lost 0 bases, J lost 1 base, and 11 bases lay in between. Germline CDR1 reads SGHRS; CDR2 reads YFSETQ. The CDR3 nucleotides are TGCGCCAGCAGCTTGGGGACGTTGGTATCCTACGAGCAGTACTTC. This encodes CASSLGTLVSYEQYF.

This clonotype was counted a few times. This chain links TRBV6-2 or TRBV6-3 with TRBJ2-2; D not resolved. Deletions cut 0 bases from V and 3 bases from J, with 5 bases between. The germline V gene has CDR1 MNHEY and CDR2 SVGEGT. This CDR3 comprises 14 residues. CDR3 in amino acids: CASSYSMDTGELFF. The DNA of the CDR3 is TGTGCCAGCAGTTACTCGATGGACACCGGGGAGCTGTTTTTT.

The rearrangement joins TRBV7-9 to TRBJ2-1; no clear D gene. Germline-derived CDR1 and CDR2 are SEHNR and FQNEAQ (reference sequence). The CDR3 runs 15 residues. V was clipped by 5 bases and J by 6 bases, with 17 bases between them. For the CDR3, the DNA is TGTGCCAGCAGCCACGAAGGCGCCCGGAGCAATGAGCAGTTCTTC. Encoded protein: CASSHEGARSNEQFF.

In its sample, this clonotype was seen a few times. This chain connects TRBV9 to TRBJ1-4; tentative D call: TRBD1 (5 bases). V lost 4 bases and J lost 8, with 15 bases in between. The CDR3 sequence is 14 residues long. The germline V gene has CDR1 SGDLS and CDR2 YYNGEE. The CDR3 nucleotides read TGTGCCAGCAGCCAGGGAGGGTTGAGCGAAAAACTGTTTTTT. It translates to CASSQGGLSEKLFF.

This clonotype was detected a few times. The rearrangement uses TRBV7-2 and TRBJ2-2; the match to TRBD2 covers 7 bases. This CDR3 spans 16 amino acids. Trimming took 5 bases from V and 6 from J; bases not matched to a gene: 12. Looked up from germline, CDR1 is SGHTA and CDR2 is FQGNSA. CDR3 in DNA: TGTGCCAGCAGCCATGGACTAGTTTTCGTCGCCGGGGAGCTGTTTTTT. Protein: CASSHGLVFVAGELFF.

Only a few counts were recorded for this clonotype. The rearrangement links TRBV10-3 to TRBJ1-1, with 7 bases lining up with TRBD1. The CDR3 runs to 14 residues. Trimming at V came to 5 bases and at J to 2 bases, leaving 5 bases not matched to a gene. The germline V gene encodes CDR1 ENHRY and CDR2 SYGVKD. The CDR3 sequence is CAISFDRVNTEAFF. The DNA of the CDR3 is TGTGCCATCAGTTTTGACAGGGTAAACACTGAAGCTTTCTTT.

CDR3 in DNA: TGTGCCAGCAGTTTACCTGCGCGGGAAGGAGAGCAGTTCTTC. This codes for CASSLPAREGEQFF. The V and J genes are TRBV28 and TRBJ2-1; possible D gene TRBD2, 6 bases. The germline V and J ends were trimmed by 2 bases and 10 bases, with 15 bases remaining between them. The CDR3 has 14 amino acids. CDR1 and CDR2 from the germline V gene are MDHEN and SYDVKM.

In DNA form, the CDR3 reads TGTGCCACCCGACTAGCGGGAGATTCTGATACGCAGTATTTT. Protein sequence: CATRLAGDSDTQYF. The chain joins TRBV10-3 to TRBJ2-3; TRBD2 agrees at 12 bases. V was pared by 10 bases and J by 6 bases, with 8 bases of the junction left unmatched. This CDR3 spans 14 amino acids. Germline V gene sequence: CDR1 ENHRY, CDR2 SYGVKD.

V and J are TRBV7-8 and TRBJ2-1; perhaps D is TRBD1 or TRBD2 (5 bases each). Per germline, CDR1 SGHVS and CDR2 FQNEAQ. The V end was cut by 1 base, the J end by 1 base, with 11 bases between. The CDR3 spans 16 residues. CDR3: CASSLVWGKSYNEQFF. CDR3 DNA: TGTGCCAGCAGCTTAGTGTGGGGGAAGTCCTACAATGAGCAGTTCTTC.

This chain links TRBV24-1 with TRBJ2-2, with D possibly TRBD2 on 6 matching bases. The CDR3 has 16 amino acids. Per germline, CDR1 KGHDR and CDR2 SFDVKD. The V end lost 3 bases, the J end lost 1 base, and 11 bases lay between the germline ends. Here the CDR3 reads CATSDPFSGNTGELFF. CDR3 sequence (DNA): TGTGCCACCAGTGATCCGTTTAGCGGGAACACCGGGGAGCTGTTTTTT.